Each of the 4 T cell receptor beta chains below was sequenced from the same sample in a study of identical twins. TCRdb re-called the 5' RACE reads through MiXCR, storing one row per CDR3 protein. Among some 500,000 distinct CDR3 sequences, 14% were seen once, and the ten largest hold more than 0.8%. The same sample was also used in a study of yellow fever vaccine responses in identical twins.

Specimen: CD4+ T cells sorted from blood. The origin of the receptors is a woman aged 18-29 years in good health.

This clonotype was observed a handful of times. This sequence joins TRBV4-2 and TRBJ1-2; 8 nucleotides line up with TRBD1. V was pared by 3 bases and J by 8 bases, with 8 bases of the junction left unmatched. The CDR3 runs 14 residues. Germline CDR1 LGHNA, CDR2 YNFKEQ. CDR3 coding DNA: TGTGCCAGCAGCCAGGGAAACCAGGGGGCCGGCTACACCTTC. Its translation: CASSQGNQGAGYTF.

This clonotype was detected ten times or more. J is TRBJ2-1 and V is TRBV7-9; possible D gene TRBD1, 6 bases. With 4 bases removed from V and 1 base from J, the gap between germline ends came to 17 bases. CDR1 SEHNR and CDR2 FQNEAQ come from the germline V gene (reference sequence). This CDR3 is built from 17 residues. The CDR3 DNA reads TGTGCCAGCAGCTCTACTACAGGGCACTTTTCCTACAATGAGCAGTTCTTC. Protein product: CASSSTTGHFSYNEQFF.

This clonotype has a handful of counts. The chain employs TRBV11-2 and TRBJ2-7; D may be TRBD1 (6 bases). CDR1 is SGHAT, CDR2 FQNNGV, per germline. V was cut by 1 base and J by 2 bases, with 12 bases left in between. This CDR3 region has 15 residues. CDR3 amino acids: CASSLGTGPTYEQYF. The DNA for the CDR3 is TGTGCCAGCAGCTTAGGAACAGGGCCCACCTACGAGCAGTACTTC.

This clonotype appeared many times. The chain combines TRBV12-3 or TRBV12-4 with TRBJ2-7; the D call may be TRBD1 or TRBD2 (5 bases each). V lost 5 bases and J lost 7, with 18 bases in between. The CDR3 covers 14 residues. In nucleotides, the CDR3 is TGTGCCAGCAGTCGAACCGGGACCTCTACGGAGCAGTACTTC. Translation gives CASSRTGTSTEQYF.